This TCR beta chain was recovered during a study of OX40 agonist ivuxolimab in advanced cancers. Study background: Of mixed ages from roughly 23 to 80 and averaging about 60 years, the group was 65% to 85% male.

The V gene's germline CDR1 is MNHEY and CDR2 SVGAGI. CDR3 length: 11 residues. Profiling relied on immunoSEQ multiplex PCR, and the TCRdb table lists in-frame clones only, not all of them. This table has tens of thousands of clones, 82% appearing once. Turning to this clone: Its target is unknown. Relative to the germline gene, one junction end is altered; a read error may explain this.

Overall study findings and caveats: Some nonresponders likewise displayed low normalized T-cell clonal expansion.

The source is an adult with an advanced solid tumor such as melanoma, head and neck, liver or kidney cancer. This specimen consisted of CD4+ or CD8+ T cells sorted from blood, obtained in a trial of the OX40 agonist ivuxolimab. V gene TRBV6-5 combines with J gene TRBJ2-1; no reliable D call. Here the CDR3 DNA reads TGTGCCTGCAGACGGAACAATGAGCAGTTCTTC. Translating gives CACRRNNEQFF.